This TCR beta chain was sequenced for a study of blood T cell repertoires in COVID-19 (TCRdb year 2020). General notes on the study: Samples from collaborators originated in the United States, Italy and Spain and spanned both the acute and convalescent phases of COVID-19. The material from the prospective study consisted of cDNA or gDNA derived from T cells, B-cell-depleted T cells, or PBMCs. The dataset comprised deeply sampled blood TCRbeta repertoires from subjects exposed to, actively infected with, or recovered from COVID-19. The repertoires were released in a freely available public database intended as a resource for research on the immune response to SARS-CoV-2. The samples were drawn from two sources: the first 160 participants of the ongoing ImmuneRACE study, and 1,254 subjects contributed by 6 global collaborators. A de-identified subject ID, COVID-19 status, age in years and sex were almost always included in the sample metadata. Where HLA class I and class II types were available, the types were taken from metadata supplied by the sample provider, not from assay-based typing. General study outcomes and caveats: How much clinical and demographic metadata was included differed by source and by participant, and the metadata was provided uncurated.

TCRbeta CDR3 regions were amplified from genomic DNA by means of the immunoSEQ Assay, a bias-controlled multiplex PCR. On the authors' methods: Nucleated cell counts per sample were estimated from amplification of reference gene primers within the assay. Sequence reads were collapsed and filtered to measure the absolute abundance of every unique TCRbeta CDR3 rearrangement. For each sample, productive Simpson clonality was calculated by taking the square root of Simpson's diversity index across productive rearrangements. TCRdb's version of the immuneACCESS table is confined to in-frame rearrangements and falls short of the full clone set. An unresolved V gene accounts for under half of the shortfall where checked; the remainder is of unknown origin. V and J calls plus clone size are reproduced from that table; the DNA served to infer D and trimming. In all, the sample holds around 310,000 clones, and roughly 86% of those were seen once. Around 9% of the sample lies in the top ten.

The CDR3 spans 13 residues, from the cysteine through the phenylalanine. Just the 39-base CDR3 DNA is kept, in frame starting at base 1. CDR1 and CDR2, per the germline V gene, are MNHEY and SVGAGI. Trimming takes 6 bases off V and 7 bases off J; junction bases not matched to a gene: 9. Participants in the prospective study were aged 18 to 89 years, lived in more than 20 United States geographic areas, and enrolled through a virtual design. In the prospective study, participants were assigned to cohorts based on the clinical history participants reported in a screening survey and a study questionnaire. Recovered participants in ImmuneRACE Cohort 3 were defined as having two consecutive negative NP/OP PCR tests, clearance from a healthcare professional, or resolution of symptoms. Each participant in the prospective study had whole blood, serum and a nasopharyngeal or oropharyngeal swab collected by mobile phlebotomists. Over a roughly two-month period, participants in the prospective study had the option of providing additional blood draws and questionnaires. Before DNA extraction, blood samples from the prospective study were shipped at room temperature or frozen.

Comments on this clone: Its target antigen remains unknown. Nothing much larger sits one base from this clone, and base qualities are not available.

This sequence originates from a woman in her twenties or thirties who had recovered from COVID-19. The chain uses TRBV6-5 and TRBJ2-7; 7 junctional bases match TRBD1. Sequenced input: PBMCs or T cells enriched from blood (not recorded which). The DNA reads TGTGCCAGCAGCCGAACGGGACAGATGGAGCAGTACTTC. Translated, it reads CASSRTGQMEQYF.